These 2 T cell receptor beta chains were all obtained from the same sample, sequenced in a study of Ad26.COV2.S vaccination and SARS-CoV-2 variants. The treatment is: some 20 received Ad26.COV2.S at low or high dose, single or two shots; several received placebo; per-sample allocation not given. On day 63 after the first injection, vaccine and placebo recipients gave samples. Repertoires were generated with immunoSEQ multiplex PCR, while TCRdb's copy carries only in-frame clones and drops some. Of 360,000 or so clones in the sample, more than 75% were seen once. The material was peripheral blood, obtained in a trial of Ad26.COV2.S vaccine versus placebo. Every receptor here comes from a person aged 18-60 years who received the Ad26.COV2.S COVID-19 vaccine or a placebo.

V is TRBV4-2 and J is TRBJ2-3; D ambiguous. Germline lookup yields CDR1 LGHNA and CDR2 YNFKEQ. This CDR3 contains 13 residues. Trimming cost V 4 bases and J 5 bases, with 10 bases left between them. The chain's CDR3 is CASSPSPKDTQYF. The CDR3 bases are TGTGCCAGCAGCCCCTCACCTAAAGATACGCAGTATTTT.

The rearrangement links TRBV14 to TRBJ2-2; the D gene is possibly TRBD1 (6 bases). The CDR3 contains 14 residues. Germline CDR1 and CDR2: SGHDN and FVKESK. V lost 5 bases, J lost 5 bases, and 12 bases lay in between. CDR3 DNA sequence: TGTGCCAGCAGCACACAGGGTTGGACCGGGGAGCTGTTTTTT. It specifies CASSTQGWTGELFF.